The clone carrying this T cell receptor (beta chain) was seen a few times. TCRB transcripts that were expressed got sequenced, as all of the isolated RNA had been reverse transcribed. The assay was immunoSEQ multiplex PCR, and TCRdb's table has in-frame clones only and misses some. The data show about 270,000 clones, 13% to 15% seen once. This sample stems from a study of beta chain features in type 1 diabetes. This CDR3 spans 14 amino acids. Germline V gene data show CDR1 as SGHNT and CDR2 as YYREEE (reference sequence). With V trimmed by 7 bases and J by 4 bases, 6 bases remained unmatched. Donors underwent one heparinised blood draw, 95 to 150 mL on average.

V is TRBV5-4 and J is TRBJ2-3; TRBD2 matches at 10 bases. This sequence originates from a woman aged 40-49 years in good health. The sequenced sample consisted of naive CD4+ T cells from blood. The CDR3 here is CASRGTSAPDTQYF. The DNA of the CDR3 is TGTGCCAGCCGTGGGACTAGCGCTCCAGATACGCAGTATTTT.